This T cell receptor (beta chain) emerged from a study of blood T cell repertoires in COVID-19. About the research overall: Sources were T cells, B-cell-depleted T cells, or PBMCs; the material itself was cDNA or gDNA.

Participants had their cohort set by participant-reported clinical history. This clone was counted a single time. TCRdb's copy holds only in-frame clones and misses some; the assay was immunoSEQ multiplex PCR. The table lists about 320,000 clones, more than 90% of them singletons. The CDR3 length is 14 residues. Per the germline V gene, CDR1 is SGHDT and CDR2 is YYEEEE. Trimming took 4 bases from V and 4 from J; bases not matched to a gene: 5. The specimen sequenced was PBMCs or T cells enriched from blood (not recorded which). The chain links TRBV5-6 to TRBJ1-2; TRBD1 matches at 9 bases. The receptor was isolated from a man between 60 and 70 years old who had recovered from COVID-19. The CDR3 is CASSMGQGPYGYTF. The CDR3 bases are TGTGCCAGCAGCATGGGACAGGGCCCCTATGGCTACACCTTC.